A single sample gave rise to the 12 T cell receptor beta chains below, sequenced in a study of cytomegalovirus exposure and HLA in healthy donors. PCR primers comprised 60 Vbeta and 13 Jbeta primers. Assay used: immunoSEQ multiplex PCR; TCRdb lists only in-frame clones, some missing. The sample carries about 210,000 clones, under 85% recorded once. Input material: PBMCs. These receptors all stem from a woman aged 45-65 years in good health and CMV-seropositive.

V usage is TRBV6-1 and J usage is TRBJ1-2; a possible D gene is TRBD1 (6 bases). Trimming pared 6 bases from V and 2 bases from J, leaving 16 bases between. The CDR3 has 15 residues. CDR1 is MNHNS and CDR2 is SASEGT in the germline V gene. DNA for the CDR3: TGTGCCAGCAGGCAGGGGAATCGAGGGAACTATGGCTACACCTTC. It translates to CASRQGNRGNYGYTF.

The V gene is TRBV7-9, the J gene TRBJ2-2, with no clear D. The ends were cut back, 4 bases at V and 0 bases at J, with 15 bases in the middle. The germline V gene has CDR1 SEHNR and CDR2 FQNEAQ (reference sequence). The CDR3 runs to 17 residues. CDR3 DNA sequence: TGTGCCAGCAGCTCTATTAAAGCTAATTCGAACACCGGGGAGCTGTTTTTT. This encodes CASSSIKANSNTGELFF. Filled out from reference TRBV7-9 and TRBJ2-2, the complete variable domain reads DTGVSQNPRHKITKRGQNVTFRCDPISEHNRLYWYRQTLGQGPEFLTYFQNEAQLEKSRLLSDRFSAERPKGSFSTLEIQRTEQGDSAMYLCASSSIKANSNTGELFFGEGSRLTVL.

This chain links TRBV15 with TRBJ2-3; tentatively, D is TRBD1 (6 bases). The germline V gene has CDR1 LNHNV and CDR2 YYDKDF (reference sequence). V lost 1 base, J lost 1 base, and 9 bases lay in between. This CDR3 has 15 amino acids. CDR3 in DNA: TGTGCCACCAGCAGAGCAGGGGATGGCACAGATACGCAGTATTTT. Translated: CATSRAGDGTDTQYF. The whole variable domain, remainder taken from reference TRBV15 and TRBJ2-3, is DAMVIQNPRYQVTQFGKPVTLSCSQTLNHNVMYWYQQKSSQAPKLLFHYYDKDFNNEADTPDNFQSRRPNTSFCFLDIRSPGLGDTAMYLCATSRAGDGTDTQYFGPGTRLTVL.

This chain uses TRBV7-3 with TRBJ2-5; 8 nucleotides line up with TRBD2. This CDR3 has 14 residues. Germline lookup yields CDR1 SGHTA and CDR2 FQGTGA. Unmatched junction bases numbered 6, after V lost 5 bases and J lost 4 bases. CDR3 sequence: CASSVAGGRETQYF. In DNA form, the CDR3 reads TGTGCCAGCAGCGTGGCGGGGGGCCGAGAGACCCAGTACTTC.

The chain carries TRBV5-6 and TRBJ1-1; 7 nucleotides match TRBD1. The CDR3 is 16 amino acids. Germline lookup yields CDR1 SGHDT and CDR2 YYEEEE. V lost 5 bases, J lost 3 bases, and 13 bases stayed unmatched. CDR3 protein: CASRRLLGTDDTEAFF. CDR3 coding DNA: TGTGCCAGCAGAAGATTACTAGGGACAGATGACACTGAAGCTTTCTTT.

This clone was picked up a small number of times. J is TRBJ2-7 and V is TRBV6-6; TRBD1 aligns across 7 bases. CDR3 length: 15 amino acids. Per germline, CDR1 MNHNY and CDR2 SVGAGI (reference sequence). V shed 6 bases and J 5 bases; nucleotides not matched to a gene: 13. CDR3: CASSSTKGQRDEQYF. CDR3 in DNA: TGTGCCAGCAGCTCGACAAAGGGACAGAGGGACGAGCAGTACTTC.

The genes are TRBV19 and TRBJ1-2; TRBD1 might be the D (5 bases). The germline CDR1 and CDR2 sequences are LNHDA and SQIVND (reference sequence). The CDR3 spans 16 residues. Trimming cost V 6 bases and J 0 bases, with 17 bases left between them. CDR3 coding DNA: TGTGCCAGTAGCATCACTCCGGGGGGAGCTAACTATGGCTACACCTTC. It specifies CASSITPGGANYGYTF. The variable domain in full, completed from reference TRBV19 and TRBJ1-2, reads DGGITQSPKYLFRKEGQNVTLSCEQNLNHDAMYWYRQDPGQGLRLIYYSQIVNDFQKGDIAEGYSVSREKKESFPLTVTSAQKNPTAFYLCASSITPGGANYGYTFGSGTRLTVV.

This sequence joins TRBV19 and TRBJ2-2, with D perhaps TRBD2 (5 bases). The germline gives CDR1 LNHDA, CDR2 SQIVND (reference sequence). V lost 7 bases and J lost 5, with 17 bases in between. This CDR3 region has 15 residues. CDR3 amino acids: CASTHPGEGTGELFF. DNA for the CDR3: TGTGCCAGTACTCACCCTGGCGAGGGAACCGGGGAGCTGTTTTTT. The full variable domain, in which reference TRBV19 and TRBJ2-2 provide the parts outside the CDR3, is DGGITQSPKYLFRKEGQNVTLSCEQNLNHDAMYWYRQDPGQGLRLIYYSQIVNDFQKGDIAEGYSVSREKKESFPLTVTSAQKNPTAFYLCASTHPGEGTGELFFGEGSRLTVL.

The chain recombines TRBV6-5 with TRBJ2-7, with 8 bases matching TRBD1. This CDR3 spans 15 amino acids. Germline assignment: CDR1 MNHEY and CDR2 SVGAGI. V shed 5 bases, J shed 0 bases, and the junction held 6 bases outside the gene matches. The CDR3 here is CASSHRTGPSYEQYF. For the CDR3, the DNA is TGTGCCAGCAGTCATCGGACAGGGCCCTCCTACGAGCAGTACTTC.

CDR3: CASSSGRGRGFNQPQHF. The CDR3 coding sequence is TGTGCCAGCAGCTCAGGGAGGGGTCGGGGTTTTAATCAGCCCCAGCATTTT. V and J are TRBV7-2 and TRBJ1-5; D might be TRBD1 (5 bases). This CDR3 contains 17 residues. Per germline, CDR1 SGHTA and CDR2 FQGNSA. Trimming removed 4 bases at V and 4 bases at J, with 20 bases between.

The gene calls are TRBV6-6 and TRBJ1-1, with TRBD1 identical over 7 bases. V was pared by 6 bases and J by 1 base, with 5 bases of the junction left unmatched. Germline V gene data show CDR1 as MNHNY and CDR2 as SVGAGI (reference sequence). There are 14 residues in the CDR3. CDR3 in amino acids: CASSLRDRNTEAFF. As DNA, the CDR3 is TGTGCCAGCAGCTTAAGGGACAGGAACACTGAAGCTTTCTTT.

As DNA, the CDR3 is TGTGCCAGCAGTGAAGGAGGCCGAGGGACAGGGGGCTACACCTTC. Its protein product is CASSEGGRGTGGYTF. This chain joins TRBV25-1 and TRBJ1-2, with 9 bases fitting TRBD1. The V and J ends lost 2 bases and 8 bases, in that order; junction bases with no gene match: 9. The germline V gene encodes CDR1 MGHDK and CDR2 SYGVNS. The CDR3 sequence is 15 residues long.